The clone carrying this T cell receptor beta chain was observed once. This specimen belongs to a study of control samples from healthy donors and cancer patients. Germline assignment: CDR1 LGHDT and CDR2 YNNKEL (reference sequence). V shed 5 bases and J 5 bases; nucleotides not matched to a gene: 6. The CDR3 loop spans 15 amino acids. Sequenced by immunoSEQ multiplex PCR; TCRdb stores in-frame clones only, minus some. The sample includes roughly 150,000 clones, around 88% of them seen just once. Sequencing was carried out using blood. The gene calls are TRBV3-1 (or the pseudogene TRBV3-2) and TRBJ2-5, with 12 bases fitting TRBD1. The TCR originated in a man between 18 and 29 years old in good health. CDR3 sequence (DNA): TGTGCCAGCAGCGACCGGGACAGGGGGCCGGAGACCCAGTACTTC. This sequence encodes CASSDRDRGPETQYF.